This TCR beta chain was found in a study of vaccination and CD4 T cells after COVID-19. Background on the study: Convalescent cases comprised several mild and one severe, all SARS-CoV-2 positive by nasal swab PCR. Median time from COVID diagnosis to post-COVID sampling was roughly 13 weeks (35 to 161).

TCRdb independently ran MiXCR on the PCR reads; one entry per CDR3 protein. The sample carries just under 30,000 distinct CDR3 sequences, roughly 50% recorded once. The germline CDR1 and CDR2 sequences are SGHRS and YFSETQ. The CDR3 covers 15 residues. Trimming cost V 0 bases and J 7 bases; bases outside gene matches: 4. This clonotype was picked up one time. The time point here: late sampling 161 to 241 days after vaccination in a few convalescent patients. This receptor was identified in a human donor who had recovered from COVID-19. The J gene is TRBJ1-6, the V gene TRBV5-1, with 7 positions matching TRBD1. The sample here was CD4+ T cells from blood, taken about 7 months after SARS-CoV-2 vaccination. CDR3 amino acids: CASSLAGGGNSPLHF. Written as DNA, the CDR3 is TGCGCCAGCAGCTTGGCAGGGGGAGGGAATTCACCCCTCCACTTT. Complete variable domain (other parts from reference TRBV5-1 and TRBJ1-6): KAGVTQTPRYLIKTRGQQVTLSCSPISGHRSVSWYQQTPGQGLQFLFEYFSETQRNKGNFPGRFSGRQFSNSRSEMNVSTLELGDSALYLCASSLAGGGNSPLHFGNGTRLTVT.